Below are 31 T cell receptor beta chains sequenced from a single sample in a study of blood T cell repertoires in COVID-19. TCRdb's copy holds only in-frame clones and misses some; the assay was immunoSEQ multiplex PCR. The data show 140,000 or so clones, roughly 84% seen once. Sequencing was performed on peripheral blood. The receptor set was obtained from a man aged 30 to 39 with COVID-19, enrolled during active disease.

The chain carries TRBV6-6 and TRBJ2-1; TRBD1 matches 11 bases. V dropped 6 bases and J dropped 3; count of bases not matched to a gene: 4. Germline V gives CDR1 MNHNY, CDR2 SVGAGI (reference sequence). The CDR3 totals 15 residues. The CDR3 sequence is CASSLGTGGYNEQFF. The CDR3 nucleotides read TGTGCCAGCAGCCTAGGGACAGGGGGCTACAATGAGCAGTTCTTC.

This clone has a single count. Other DNA sequences in this specimen translate into the identical CDR3. The chain links TRBV5-4 to TRBJ2-7; the D gene is possibly TRBD1 (6 bases). The CDR3 covers 12 residues. V lost 5 bases and J lost 2, with 8 bases in between. Germline loops: CDR1 SGHNT, CDR2 YYREEE (reference sequence). The CDR3 region is CASSGQTYEQYF. The CDR3 nucleotides are TGTGCCAGCAGTGGACAGACCTACGAGCAGTACTTC.

This clone appeared a few times. J is TRBJ2-7 and V is TRBV6-5; 8 bases line up with TRBD2. V was pared by 2 bases and J by 6 bases, with 9 bases of the junction left unmatched. Germline CDR1 reads MNHEY; CDR2 reads SVGAGI. The CDR3 length is 15 residues. The CDR3 sequence: CASSYGSGGQVEQYF. The CDR3 coding sequence is TGTGCCAGCAGTTACGGGTCGGGAGGGCAGGTCGAGCAGTACTTC.

The chain employs TRBV5-1 and TRBJ2-7; possibly TRBD2 for D (5 bases). Germline V CDR1 and CDR2: SGHRS, YFSETQ. The CDR3 sequence is 13 residues long. V was cut by 6 bases and J by 1 base, with 11 bases left in between. The CDR3 protein is CASNLGKSYEQYF. CDR3 DNA: TGCGCCAGCAATCTCGGGAAATCCTACGAGCAGTACTTC.

The rearrangement links TRBV6-5 to TRBJ1-5; TRBD1 is a possible D gene (6 bases). V was cut by 3 bases and J by 0 bases, with 12 bases left in between. There are 16 residues in the CDR3. The germline V gene has CDR1 MNHEY and CDR2 SVGAGI. The CDR3 loop is CASSYGGQHSNQPQHF. The CDR3 DNA follows: TGTGCCAGCAGTTATGGCGGACAGCATAGCAATCAGCCCCAGCATTTT.

The V gene is TRBV5-6, the J gene TRBJ2-7; 7 bases are shared with TRBD1. The J segment lost 5 bases and the V segment lost 1 base, leaving 15 bases of the junction unmatched. The CDR3 has 17 amino acids. Germline values: CDR1 SGHDT, CDR2 YYEEEE. Here the CDR3 DNA reads TGTGCCAGCAGCTTGACCCGGACAGGCCTTGCGGGCAACGAGCAGTACTTC. Translation: CASSLTRTGLAGNEQYF.

The J gene is TRBJ2-1, the V gene TRBV28, with 7 bases fitting TRBD1. The germline V gene has CDR1 MDHEN and CDR2 SYDVKM. Trimming took 2 bases from V and 10 from J; bases not matched to a gene: 8. The CDR3 spans 14 residues. CDR3 in DNA: TGTGCCAGCAGTTTAAGGTTTAGAGGGGGCGAGCAGTTCTTC. This codes for CASSLRFRGGEQFF. Filled out from reference TRBV28 and TRBJ2-1, the complete variable domain reads DVKVTQSSRYLVKRTGEKVFLECVQDMDHENMFWYRQDPGLGLRLIYFSYDVKMKEKGDIPEGYSVSREKKERFSLILESASTNQTSMYLCASSLRFRGGEQFFGPGTRLTVL.

The chain recombines TRBV18 with TRBJ2-5, with TRBD1 as a possible D gene (6 bases). The CDR3 is 13 amino acids. The germline CDR1 and CDR2 sequences are KGHSH and LQKENI. The germline V and J ends were trimmed by 4 bases and 5 bases, with 11 bases remaining between them. CDR3 sequence (DNA): TGTGCCAGCTCACGGGACATAGGGGAGACCCAGTACTTC. This sequence encodes CASSRDIGETQYF.

The rearrangement links TRBV7-9 to TRBJ1-4; 7 bases line up with TRBD1. The germline gives CDR1 SEHNR, CDR2 FQNEAQ (reference sequence). The CDR3 consists of 16 residues. V shed 1 base and J 4 bases; nucleotides not matched to a gene: 6. CDR3 protein: CASSLGPTGVNEKLFF. The CDR3 DNA follows: TGTGCCAGCAGCTTAGGGCCCACAGGGGTTAATGAAAAACTGTTTTTT.

The genes are TRBV6-7 and TRBJ2-1; no firm D call. TRBV6-7 is an open reading frame whose function is uncertain. The CDR3 consists of 17 residues. The germline V and J ends were trimmed by 1 base and 0 bases, with 13 bases remaining between them. The CDR3 region is CASSYFHTRHSYNEQFF. The DNA for the CDR3 is TGTGCCAGCAGTTACTTCCATACTCGTCACTCCTACAATGAGCAGTTCTTC.

The gene calls are TRBV20-1 and TRBJ1-2, with D tentatively TRBD1 (6 bases). Trimming removed 6 bases at V and 8 bases at J, with 13 bases between. Germline assignment: CDR1 DFQATT and CDR2 SNEGSKA (reference sequence). The CDR3 covers 11 residues. CDR3 DNA: TGCAGTGCATACAGGGATGCCGGCTACACCTTC. This encodes CSAYRDAGYTF.

The chain carries TRBV5-1 and TRBJ2-3; 9 bases line up with TRBD1. This CDR3 spans 16 amino acids. The trim removed 0 bases at V and 5 bases at J, leaving 7 bases unmatched. CDR1 and CDR2 (germline): SGHRS, YFSETQ. CDR3 DNA: TGCGCCAGCAGCTTGGGGGACAGGGAGGTCGGAGATACGCAGTATTTT. It is translated as CASSLGDREVGDTQYF.

The chain employs TRBV7-6 and TRBJ2-3; TRBD2 is a possible D gene (5 bases). This CDR3 spans 16 amino acids. CDR1 and CDR2 from the germline V gene are SGHVS and FNYEAQ. V dropped 4 bases and J dropped 1 base, with 15 bases sitting between them. CDR3 bases: TGTGCCAGCAGCTCCCCCCTTCAGCGGCGCACAGATACGCAGTATTTT. Protein: CASSSPLQRRTDTQYF.

On this clone itself: The same CDR3 is also encoded by other DNA sequences in this sample. The rearrangement joins TRBV3-1 (or the pseudogene TRBV3-2) to TRBJ2-6; no firm D call. Looked up from germline, CDR1 is LGHDT and CDR2 is YNNKEL (reference sequence). V lost 3 bases, J lost 1 base, and 7 bases lay in between. The CDR3 sequence is 15 residues long. The DNA of the CDR3 is TGTGCCAGCAGCCAGGTGCGATCTGGGGCCAACGTCCTGACTTTC. Translation gives CASSQVRSGANVLTF.

This clone was observed a handful of times. This rearrangement joins TRBV10-2 to TRBJ2-2; D unclear. The CDR3 contains 14 residues. In germline, CDR1 is WSHSY, CDR2 SAAADI. Trimming removed 10 bases from V and 3 bases from J, with 15 bases in between. As DNA, the CDR3 is TGCGCCACCCGCCGGAGCGAGGACACCGGGGAGCTGTTTTTT. Translation gives CATRRSEDTGELFF.

The V and J genes are TRBV6-5 and TRBJ1-2; no clear D. Trimming took off 0 bases at V and 4 bases at J, with 15 bases between the two ends. The CDR3 consists of 16 residues. CDR1 is MNHEY, CDR2 SVGAGI, per germline. The CDR3 DNA reads TGTGCCAGCAGTTACTCGATTCAGACTGGTCTCTATGGCTACACCTTC. It is translated as CASSYSIQTGLYGYTF.

This clone has a single count. The V gene is TRBV10-2, the J gene TRBJ1-2, with TRBD1 as a possible D gene (5 bases). Germline CDR1 and CDR2: WSHSY and SAAADI. Trimming stripped 5 bases from V and 2 bases from J, with 15 bases between. The CDR3 contains 15 residues. CDR3 amino acids: CASSNRGGWNYGYTF. The CDR3 DNA reads TGCGCCAGCAGTAATAGGGGAGGGTGGAACTATGGCTACACCTTC.

The J gene is TRBJ1-2, the V gene TRBV20-1; D ambiguous. Per the germline V gene, CDR1 is DFQATT and CDR2 is SNEGSKA (reference sequence). Trimming pared 3 bases from V and 2 bases from J, leaving 7 bases between. The CDR3 sequence is 12 residues long. CDR3 nucleotides: TGCAGTGCTAGTGGAGGGAACTATGGCTACACCTTC. Protein sequence: CSASGGNYGYTF.

The V gene is TRBV2, the J gene TRBJ2-6, with D tentatively TRBD2 (6 bases). Germline V lookup: CDR1 SNHLY, CDR2 FYNNEI. V shed 8 bases and J shed 0 bases, with 11 bases lying between them. There are 15 residues in the CDR3. The CDR3 DNA is TGTGCCAGCGGGGACTGGAACTCTGGGGCCAACGTCCTGACTTTC. Amino acid sequence: CASGDWNSGANVLTF.

The chain carries TRBV19 and TRBJ2-7, with a tentative D call TRBD1 (6 bases). Trimming took 3 bases from V and 0 from J, leaving 21 bases between them. The V gene's germline CDR1 is LNHDA and CDR2 SQIVND (reference sequence). The CDR3 extends over 18 amino acids. The chain's CDR3 is CASSIFGTTNDASYEQYF. The CDR3 coding sequence is TGTGCCAGTAGTATTTTCGGGACAACTAATGATGCCTCCTACGAGCAGTACTTC.

This rearrangement joins TRBV30 to TRBJ1-5; 8 nucleotides line up with TRBD1. The germline CDR1 and CDR2 sequences are GTSNPN and SVGIG (reference sequence). V shed 4 bases, J shed 0 bases, and the junction held 5 bases outside the gene matches. This CDR3 contains 15 residues. The CDR3 sequence is CAWNPGQGSNQPQHF. As DNA, the CDR3 is TGTGCCTGGAACCCTGGACAGGGTAGCAATCAGCCCCAGCATTTT.

The rearrangement links TRBV6-5 to TRBJ2-5; 8 bases map to TRBD2. J was trimmed by 5 bases and V by 8 bases; bases with no gene match: 7. Germline V lookup: CDR1 MNHEY, CDR2 SVGAGI. This CDR3 region has 13 residues. The CDR3 region is CASRGGRGETQYF. Written as DNA, the CDR3 is TGTGCCAGCCGGGGGGGGCGAGGGGAGACCCAGTACTTC.

The chain combines TRBV3-1 (or the pseudogene TRBV3-2) with TRBJ2-1, with a weak D call TRBD2 (6 bases). The CDR3 has 15 amino acids. The V end was cut by 1 base, the J end by 10 bases, with 17 bases between. Germline V CDR1 and CDR2: LGHDT, YNNKEL (reference sequence). The CDR3 protein is CASSQVPGAPGEQFF. CDR3 sequence (DNA): TGTGCCAGCAGCCAAGTTCCGGGAGCTCCGGGAGAGCAGTTCTTC.

The chain couples TRBV10-3 to TRBJ2-7, with TRBD1 matching 12 bases. With 2 bases clipped from V and 6 bases from J, the junction kept 5 bases outside the gene matches. CDR1 ENHRY and CDR2 SYGVKD come from the germline V gene. The CDR3 is made up of 15 amino acids. The CDR3 bases are TGTGCCATCAGTGAGGGCGGGACAGGGGGCCTCGAGCAGTACTTC. Residues: CAISEGGTGGLEQYF.

The CDR3 coding sequence is TGTGCCACCGCGGATGACAGGGGCCTTGAAGCTTTCTTT. It is translated as CATADDRGLEAFF. The rearrangement joins TRBV10-3 to TRBJ1-1; TRBD1 matches at 8 bases. The CDR3 totals 13 residues. V was pared by 10 bases and J by 7 bases, with 11 bases of the junction left unmatched. The germline V gene encodes CDR1 ENHRY and CDR2 SYGVKD.

The rearrangement uses TRBV29-1 and TRBJ2-5; no clear D gene. Germline CDR1 is SQVTM and CDR2 is ANQGSEA. V dropped 2 bases and J dropped 1 base, with 14 bases sitting between them. The CDR3 runs to 15 residues. As DNA, the CDR3 is TGCAGCGTTGAAAGATTTGAGACTGTCCAAGAGACCCAGTACTTC. It specifies CSVERFETVQETQYF.

The chain employs TRBV24-1 and TRBJ2-5, with 7 bases fitting TRBD1. With V trimmed by 4 bases and J by 2 bases, 12 bases remained unmatched. Germline values: CDR1 KGHDR, CDR2 SFDVKD. The CDR3 spans 17 residues. CDR3 nucleotides: TGTGCCACCAGTGACAGACCACAGGGGAAGAGACAAGAGACCCAGTACTTC. It specifies CATSDRPQGKRQETQYF.

The chain employs TRBV28 and TRBJ2-1, with TRBD2 identical over 11 bases. The length of the CDR3 is 15 residues. The germline CDR1 and CDR2 sequences are MDHEN and SYDVKM. V trimming: 5 bases; J trimming: 7 bases; junction bases outside the gene matches: 7. DNA of the CDR3: TGTGCCAGCAGTGCCGGGACTAGCGGAAGTAATGAGCAGTTCTTC. It is translated as CASSAGTSGSNEQFF.

At least ten counts were recorded for this clone. The chain's CDR3 is CASSQLAGRVYEQYF. Here the CDR3 DNA reads TGCGCCAGCAGCCAACTAGCGGGAAGGGTTTACGAGCAGTACTTC. The chain combines TRBV4-1 with TRBJ2-7, with 9 bases fitting TRBD2. CDR3 length: 15 residues. With 2 bases clipped from V and 4 bases from J, the junction kept 6 bases outside the gene matches. Germline CDR1 is MGHRA and CDR2 is YSYEKL.

The rearrangement joins TRBV5-1 to TRBJ2-7; 11 bases align to TRBD2. Germline V gene sequence: CDR1 SGHRS, CDR2 YFSETQ. The V and J ends lost 1 base and 4 bases, in that order; junction bases with no gene match: 4. This CDR3 has 15 residues. CDR3 loop: CASSLTSGRQYEQYF. The CDR3 nucleotides read TGCGCCAGCAGCTTGACTAGCGGGAGACAATACGAGCAGTACTTC.

The chain has TRBV7-3 and TRBJ2-2; 9 positions match TRBD1. Germline V gene sequence: CDR1 SGHTA, CDR2 FQGTGA. J lost 4 bases, V lost 6 bases, and 3 bases had no gene match. The CDR3 extends over 14 amino acids. As DNA, the CDR3 is TGTGCCAGCAGGGGGACAGGGCCCACCGGGGAGCTGTTTTTT. Translating it yields CASRGTGPTGELFF.